The following is a TCR beta chain sequence with its context. This sample was included in a study of blood T cell repertoires in COVID-19. Libraries were prepared by immunoSEQ multiplex PCR; TCRdb keeps only in-frame clonotypes and omits some of them. Of over 70,000 clones in the sample, 90% were seen once. The V gene end was trimmed by 0 bases and the J gene end by 6 bases; junction bases not matched to a gene: 8. This CDR3 has 17 amino acids. Germline loops: CDR1 SGHVS, CDR2 FQNEAQ. V is TRBV7-8 and J is TRBJ2-2; the match to TRBD2 covers 9 bases. Input material: peripheral blood. The sequence derives from a man younger than 30 with COVID-19, enrolled during active disease. The CDR3 protein is CASSLARVGGRAGELFF. The CDR3 bases are TGTGCCAGCAGCTTAGCGCGGGTCGGCGGGAGGGCCGGGGAGCTGTTTTTT.